This T cell receptor beta chain was sequenced for a study of blood T cell repertoires in COVID-19. Study details: Samples representing acute and convalescent COVID-19 were sourced from the United States, Italy and Spain. Sources were T cells, B-cell-depleted T cells, or PBMCs; the material itself was cDNA or gDNA.

In the study's own analysis: For nucleated cells, counts were estimated from reference gene primer amplification. Here immunoSEQ multiplex PCR was the method, and the copy in TCRdb shows in-frame clones only, minus some. The V and J calls and the clone size are those of that table, but D and trimming were determined from the DNA. Among approximately 250,000 clones listed, approximately 86% were seen once. The CDR3 contains 18 residues. Germline assignment: CDR1 SEHNR and CDR2 FQNEAQ (reference sequence). V was shortened by 2 bases and J by 4 bases, with 18 bases between the two germline ends. Sequenced material: peripheral blood. The chain employs TRBV7-9 and TRBJ1-6, with D uncertain. This receptor was taken from a man aged 40-49 years with active or convalescent COVID-19. Here the CDR3 DNA reads TGTGCCAGCAGCTTACGAGGAGGTGGGAATCGTTATAATTCACCCCTCCACTTT. Its protein is CASSLRGGGNRYNSPLHF.